The 8 T cell receptor beta chains below all came from one sample that was sequenced in a study of shared clonotypes between healthy human individuals. Clones were read by immunoSEQ multiplex PCR, and TCRdb kept only the in-frame ones, dropping some. Among 2 million to 3 million clones listed, roughly 93% were seen once. The sequencing sample was made of naive CD4+ T cells from PBMCs. Subset described: CD45RA+ positively selected. Receptors were obtained from a man between 18 and 35 years old in good health. Some clones in this sample may be carry-over from other donors' samples.

In regard to this clone: The same CDR3 arises from other DNA sequences in this sample as well. This chain links TRBV18 with TRBJ2-2; D is perhaps TRBD1 (5 bases). CDR1 KGHSH and CDR2 LQKENI come from the germline V gene. There are 15 residues in the CDR3. The V gene lost 1 base and the J gene lost 2 bases, with 8 bases spanning the gap. CDR3 protein: CASSPRQGNTGELFF. The CDR3 DNA follows: TGTGCCAGCTCACCACGGCAGGGAAACACCGGGGAGCTGTTTTTT.

V gene TRBV19 combines with J gene TRBJ1-5; TRBD1 aligns across 10 bases. CDR3 length: 16 amino acids. V gave up 5 bases and J gave up 6 bases; unmatched junction bases: 10. In germline, CDR1 is LNHDA, CDR2 SQIVND (reference sequence). This CDR3 reads CASSALDRGRGQPQHF. CDR3 coding DNA: TGTGCCAGTAGTGCCCTAGACAGGGGGCGAGGTCAGCCCCAGCATTTT.

The V call is TRBV28, the J call TRBJ2-1, with 14 bases aligning to TRBD2. J lost 2 bases, V lost 6 bases, and 15 bases had no gene match. CDR1 and CDR2 from the germline V gene are MDHEN and SYDVKM. The CDR3 is 20 residues long. CDR3 sequence (DNA): TGTGCCAGCAGAGGACCCGGGACTAGCGGGAGTTCTGGTACCTACAATGAGCAGTTCTTC. Amino acid sequence: CASRGPGTSGSSGTYNEQFF.

The V gene is TRBV2, the J gene TRBJ1-5; possibly TRBD1 for D (5 bases). V gave up 5 bases and J gave up 6 bases, with 14 bases separating them. In germline, CDR1 is SNHLY, CDR2 FYNNEI. The CDR3 totals 14 residues. As DNA, the CDR3 is TGTGCCAGCAGTTGGGGGGACCGGAGTCAGCCCCAGCATTTT. Translation gives CASSWGDRSQPQHF. Full variable domain (remainder filled in from reference TRBV2 and TRBJ1-5): EPEVTQTPSHQVTQMGQEVILRCVPISNHLYFYWYRQILGQKVEFLVSFYNNEISEKSEIFDDQFSVERPDGSNFTLKIRSTKLEDSAMYFCASSWGDRSQPQHFGDGTRLSIL.

This rearrangement joins TRBV4-1 to TRBJ2-1; D remains unclear. The V and J ends lost 4 bases and 9 bases respectively, with 19 bases between them. The germline CDR1 and CDR2 sequences are MGHRA and YSYEKL. This CDR3 has 15 amino acids. CDR3 bases: TGCGCCAGCAGCCCGTTGGCTAGTTGGGCGGTTGAGCAGTTCTTC. This translates into CASSPLASWAVEQFF.

The V call is TRBV18, the J call TRBJ2-2; no definite D call. The CDR3 covers 14 residues. The V gene lost 4 bases and the J gene lost 2 bases, with 8 bases spanning the gap. Germline CDR1 KGHSH, CDR2 LQKENI. The DNA for the CDR3 is TGTGCCAGCTCACAAGCCTCCAACACCGGGGAGCTGTTTTTT. Translation gives CASSQASNTGELFF.

In this sample, this clone turned up once. The genes are TRBV27 and TRBJ1-1, with D unresolved. The CDR3 extends over 13 amino acids. Deletions cut 1 base from V and 2 bases from J, with 5 bases between. The germline V gene encodes CDR1 MNHEY and CDR2 SMNVEV (reference sequence). The CDR3 protein is CASSLLDNTEAFF. The CDR3 coding sequence is TGTGCCAGCAGTTTATTAGATAACACTGAAGCTTTCTTT.

The V gene is TRBV19, the J gene TRBJ1-2, with 7 bases that match TRBD1. The germline gives CDR1 LNHDA, CDR2 SQIVND (reference sequence). V was clipped by 6 bases and J by 4 bases; unmatched bases: 11. The CDR3 length is 15 residues. The CDR3 bases are TGTGCCAGTAGACTGGAGAGAGGGACAGTCTATGGCTACACCTTC. The encoded protein is CASRLERGTVYGYTF.